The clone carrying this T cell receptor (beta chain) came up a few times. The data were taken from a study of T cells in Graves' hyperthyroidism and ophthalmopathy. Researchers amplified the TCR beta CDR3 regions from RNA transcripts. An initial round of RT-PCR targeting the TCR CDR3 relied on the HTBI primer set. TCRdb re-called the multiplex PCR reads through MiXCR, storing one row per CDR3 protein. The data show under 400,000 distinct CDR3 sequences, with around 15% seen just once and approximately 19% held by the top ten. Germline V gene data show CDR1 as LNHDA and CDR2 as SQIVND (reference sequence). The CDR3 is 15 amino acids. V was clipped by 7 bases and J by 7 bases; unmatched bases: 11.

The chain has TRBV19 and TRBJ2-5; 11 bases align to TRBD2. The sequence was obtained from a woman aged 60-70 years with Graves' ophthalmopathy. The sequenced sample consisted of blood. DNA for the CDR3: TGTGCCAGTAAGACTAGCGGGACCGCCCCGGGGACCCAGTACTTC. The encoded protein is CASKTSGTAPGTQYF.